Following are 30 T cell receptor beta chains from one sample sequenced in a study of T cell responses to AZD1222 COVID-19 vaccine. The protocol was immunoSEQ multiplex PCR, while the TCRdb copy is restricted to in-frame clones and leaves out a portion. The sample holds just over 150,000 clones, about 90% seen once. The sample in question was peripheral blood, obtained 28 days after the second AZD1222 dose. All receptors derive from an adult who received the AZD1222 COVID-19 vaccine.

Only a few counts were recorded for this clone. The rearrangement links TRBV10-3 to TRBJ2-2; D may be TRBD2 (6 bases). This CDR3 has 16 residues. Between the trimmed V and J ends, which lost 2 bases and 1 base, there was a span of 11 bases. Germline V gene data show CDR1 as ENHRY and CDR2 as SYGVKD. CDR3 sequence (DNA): TGTGCCATCAGTGAGGCACGAGCGGGGAACACCGGGGAGCTGTTTTTT. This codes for CAISEARAGNTGELFF.

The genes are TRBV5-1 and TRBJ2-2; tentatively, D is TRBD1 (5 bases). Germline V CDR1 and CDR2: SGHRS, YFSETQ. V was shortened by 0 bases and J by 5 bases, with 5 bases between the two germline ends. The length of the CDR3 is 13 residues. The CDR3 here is CASSLAGTGELFF. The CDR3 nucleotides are TGCGCCAGCAGCTTGGCAGGGACCGGGGAGCTGTTTTTT.

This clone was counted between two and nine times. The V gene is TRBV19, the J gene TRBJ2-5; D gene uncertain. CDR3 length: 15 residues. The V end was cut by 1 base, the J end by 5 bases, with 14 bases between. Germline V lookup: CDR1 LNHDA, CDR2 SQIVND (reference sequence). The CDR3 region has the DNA TGTGCCAGTAGTATAGGTAGTAGCCTACGGGAGACCCAGTACTTC. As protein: CASSIGSSLRETQYF.

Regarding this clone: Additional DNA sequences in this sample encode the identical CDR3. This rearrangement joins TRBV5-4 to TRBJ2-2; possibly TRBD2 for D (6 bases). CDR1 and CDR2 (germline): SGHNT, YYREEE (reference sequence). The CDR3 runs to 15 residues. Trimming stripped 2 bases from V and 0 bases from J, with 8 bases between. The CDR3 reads CASSLGRTNTGELFF. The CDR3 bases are TGTGCCAGCAGCTTAGGGAGGACGAACACCGGGGAGCTGTTTTTT.

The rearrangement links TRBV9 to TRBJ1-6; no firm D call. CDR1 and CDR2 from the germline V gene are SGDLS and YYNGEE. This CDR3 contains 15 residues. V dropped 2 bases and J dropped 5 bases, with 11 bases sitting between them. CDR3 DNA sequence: TGTGCCAGCAGCGTCTTACCAGGTAATAATTCACCCCTCCACTTT. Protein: CASSVLPGNNSPLHF.

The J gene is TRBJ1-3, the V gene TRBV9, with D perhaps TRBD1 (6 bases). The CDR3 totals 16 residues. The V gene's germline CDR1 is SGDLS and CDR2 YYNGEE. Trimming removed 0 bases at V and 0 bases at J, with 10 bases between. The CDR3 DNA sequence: TGTGCCAGCAGCGTAGAAGGGGGGAGCTCTGGAAACACCATATATTTT. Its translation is CASSVEGGSSGNTIYF.

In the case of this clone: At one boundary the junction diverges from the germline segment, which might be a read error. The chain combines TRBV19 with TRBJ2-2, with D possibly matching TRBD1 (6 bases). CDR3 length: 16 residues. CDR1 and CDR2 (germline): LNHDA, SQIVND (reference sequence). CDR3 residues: CASTIYTGRNTGELFF. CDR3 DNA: TGTGCCAGTACTATATATACAGGGCGGAACACCGGGGAGCTGTTTTTT.

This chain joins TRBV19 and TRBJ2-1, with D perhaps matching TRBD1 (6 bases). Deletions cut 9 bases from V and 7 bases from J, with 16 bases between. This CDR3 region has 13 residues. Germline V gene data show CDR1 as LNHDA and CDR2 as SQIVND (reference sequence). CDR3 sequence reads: CASKTGEGNEQFF. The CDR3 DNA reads TGTGCCAGCAAGACAGGCGAGGGGAATGAGCAGTTCTTC.

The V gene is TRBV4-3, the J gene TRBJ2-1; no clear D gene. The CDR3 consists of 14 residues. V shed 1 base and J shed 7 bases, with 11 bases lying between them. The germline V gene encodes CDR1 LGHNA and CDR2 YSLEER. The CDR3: CASSQVISKNEQFF. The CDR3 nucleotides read TGCGCCAGCAGCCAAGTTATATCGAAGAATGAGCAGTTCTTC.

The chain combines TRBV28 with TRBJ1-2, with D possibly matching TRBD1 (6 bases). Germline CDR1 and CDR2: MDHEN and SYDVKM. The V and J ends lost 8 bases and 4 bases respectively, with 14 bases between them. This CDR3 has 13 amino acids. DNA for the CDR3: TGTGCCAGCCTACTCCAGGGGTCCTATGGCTACACCTTC. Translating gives CASLLQGSYGYTF.

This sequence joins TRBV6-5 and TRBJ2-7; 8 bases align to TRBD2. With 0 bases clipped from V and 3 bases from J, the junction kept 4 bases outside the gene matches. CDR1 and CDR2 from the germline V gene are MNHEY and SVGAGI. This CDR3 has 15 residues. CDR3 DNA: TGTGCCAGCAGTTACTCTTCGGGAGGGATCTACGAGCAGTACTTC. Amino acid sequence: CASSYSSGGIYEQYF.

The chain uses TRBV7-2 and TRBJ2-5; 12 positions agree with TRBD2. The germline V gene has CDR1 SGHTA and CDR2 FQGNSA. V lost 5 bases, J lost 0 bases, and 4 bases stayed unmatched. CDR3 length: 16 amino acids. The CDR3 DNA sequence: TGTGCCAGCAGCCCCCGGACTAGCGGGGACCAAGAGACCCAGTACTTC. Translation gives CASSPRTSGDQETQYF.

The CDR3 DNA follows: TGTGCCAGCAGCAAGGACAGGACAACGCCCCAGCATTTT. It yields the protein CASSKDRTTPQHF. This chain links TRBV7-8 with TRBJ1-5; 7 nucleotides match TRBD1. J was trimmed by 9 bases and V by 5 bases; bases with no gene match: 7. Germline CDR1 reads SGHVS; CDR2 reads FQNEAQ. The CDR3 runs to 13 residues.

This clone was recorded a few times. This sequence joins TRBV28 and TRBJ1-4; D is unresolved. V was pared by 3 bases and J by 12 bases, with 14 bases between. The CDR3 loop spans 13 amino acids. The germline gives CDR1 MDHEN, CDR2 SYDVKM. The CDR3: CASSLLHRDQLFF. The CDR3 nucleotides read TGTGCCAGCAGTTTGTTACACCGCGATCAACTGTTTTTT. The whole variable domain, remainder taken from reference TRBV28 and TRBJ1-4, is DVKVTQSSRYLVKRTGEKVFLECVQDMDHENMFWYRQDPGLGLRLIYFSYDVKMKEKGDIPEGYSVSREKKERFSLILESASTNQTSMYLCASSLLHRDQLFFGSGTQLSVL.

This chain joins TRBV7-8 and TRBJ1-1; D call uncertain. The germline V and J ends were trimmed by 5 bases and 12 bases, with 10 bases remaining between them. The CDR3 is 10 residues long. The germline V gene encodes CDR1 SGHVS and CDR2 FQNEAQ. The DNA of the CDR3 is TGTGCCAGCAGCAGGGAGAGGCCTTTCTTT. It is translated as CASSRERPFF.

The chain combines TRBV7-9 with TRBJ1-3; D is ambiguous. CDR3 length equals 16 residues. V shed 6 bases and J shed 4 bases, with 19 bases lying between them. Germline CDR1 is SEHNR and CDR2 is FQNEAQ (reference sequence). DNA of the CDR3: TGTGCCAGCAGTCACCCCCGGGAGCCGCGGGGAAACACCATATATTTT. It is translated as CASSHPREPRGNTIYF.

The CDR3 is CASSLGQGQETQYF. The CDR3 DNA follows: TGTGCCAGCAGCTTAGGCCAGGGCCAAGAGACCCAGTACTTC. This chain uses TRBV7-2 with TRBJ2-5, with D maybe TRBD1 (5 bases). This CDR3 region has 14 residues. Per germline, CDR1 SGHTA and CDR2 FQGNSA. Trimming left V 1 base short and J 1 base short, with 7 bases between.

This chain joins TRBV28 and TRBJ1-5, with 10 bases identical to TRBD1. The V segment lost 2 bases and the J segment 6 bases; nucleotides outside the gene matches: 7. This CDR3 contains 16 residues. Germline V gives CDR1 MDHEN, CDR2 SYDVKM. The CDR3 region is CASSLMRQGAGQPQHF. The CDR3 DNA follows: TGTGCCAGCAGTTTAATGAGACAGGGGGCTGGTCAGCCCCAGCATTTT.

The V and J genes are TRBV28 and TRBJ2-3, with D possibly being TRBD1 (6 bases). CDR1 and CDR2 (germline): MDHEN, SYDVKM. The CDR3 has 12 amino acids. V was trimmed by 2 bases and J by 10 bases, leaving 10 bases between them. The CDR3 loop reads CASSLTGNAQYF. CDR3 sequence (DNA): TGTGCCAGCAGTTTAACAGGGAACGCGCAGTATTTT.

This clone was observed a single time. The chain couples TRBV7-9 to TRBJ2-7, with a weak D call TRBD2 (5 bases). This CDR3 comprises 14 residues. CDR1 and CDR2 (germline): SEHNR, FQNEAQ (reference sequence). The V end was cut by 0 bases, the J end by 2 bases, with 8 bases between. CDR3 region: CASSLAGAAYEQYF. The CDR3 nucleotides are TGTGCCAGCAGCTTAGCGGGAGCCGCCTACGAGCAGTACTTC.

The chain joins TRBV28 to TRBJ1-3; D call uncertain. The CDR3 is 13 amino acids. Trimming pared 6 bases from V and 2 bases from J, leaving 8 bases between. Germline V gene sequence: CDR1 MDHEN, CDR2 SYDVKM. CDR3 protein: CASRVTTGNTIYF. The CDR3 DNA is TGTGCCAGCAGGGTGACAACTGGAAACACCATATATTTT.

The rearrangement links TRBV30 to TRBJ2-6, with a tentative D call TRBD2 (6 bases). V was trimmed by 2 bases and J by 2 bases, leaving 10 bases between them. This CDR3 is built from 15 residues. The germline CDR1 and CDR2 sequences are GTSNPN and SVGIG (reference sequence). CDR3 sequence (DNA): TGTGCCTGGAGTTTTCCGGGAGCTGGGGCCAACGTCCTGACTTTC. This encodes CAWSFPGAGANVLTF.

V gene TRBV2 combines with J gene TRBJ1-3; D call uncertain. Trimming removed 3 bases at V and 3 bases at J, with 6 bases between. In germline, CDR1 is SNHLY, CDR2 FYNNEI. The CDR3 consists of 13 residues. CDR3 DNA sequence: TGTGCCAGCAGTGATAACAGTGGAAACACCATATATTTT. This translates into CASSDNSGNTIYF.

CDR3 sequence: CASSQSRLSGRGRTDTQYF. The CDR3 DNA reads TGTGCCAGCAGCCAAAGTCGTCTTAGCGGGAGAGGTCGCACAGATACGCAGTATTTT. The chain has TRBV3-1 (or the pseudogene TRBV3-2) and TRBJ2-3; 9 nucleotides agree with TRBD2. Germline V lookup: CDR1 LGHDT, CDR2 YNNKEL (reference sequence). The CDR3 length is 19 residues. J gave up 1 base and V 2 bases, and 13 bases lay outside the gene matches.

The CDR3 sequence is CASSLLTGAGLSPLHF. For the CDR3, the DNA is TGTGCCAGCAGTTTACTAACGGGGGCAGGGCTTTCACCCCTCCACTTT. The V gene is TRBV27, the J gene TRBJ1-6; perhaps TRBD1 as D (6 bases). From germline, CDR1 is MNHEY and CDR2 SMNVEV (reference sequence). The CDR3 is made up of 16 amino acids. Trimming shortened V by 2 bases and J by 9 bases, and 17 bases separated the two germline ends.

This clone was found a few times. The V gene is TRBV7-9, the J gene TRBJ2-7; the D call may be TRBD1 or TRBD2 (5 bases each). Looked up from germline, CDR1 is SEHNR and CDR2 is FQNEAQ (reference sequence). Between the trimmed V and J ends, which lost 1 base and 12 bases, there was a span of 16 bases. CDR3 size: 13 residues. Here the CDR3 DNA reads TGTGCCAGCAGCTTAGGCGGACTGGGGCTGCGGTACTTC. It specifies CASSLGGLGLRYF.

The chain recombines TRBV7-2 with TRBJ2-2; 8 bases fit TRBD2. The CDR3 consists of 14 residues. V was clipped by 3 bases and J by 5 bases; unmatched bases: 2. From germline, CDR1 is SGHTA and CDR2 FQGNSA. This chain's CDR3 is CASSFSGSTGELFF. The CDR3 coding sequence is TGTGCCAGCAGCTTCAGCGGGAGTACCGGGGAGCTGTTTTTT.

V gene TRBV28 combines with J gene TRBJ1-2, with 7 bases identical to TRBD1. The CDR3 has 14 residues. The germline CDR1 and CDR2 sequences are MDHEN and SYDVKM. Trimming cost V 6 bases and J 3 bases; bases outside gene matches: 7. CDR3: CASSPGQTHYGYTF. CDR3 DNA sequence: TGTGCCAGCAGCCCGGGACAGACACACTATGGCTACACCTTC.

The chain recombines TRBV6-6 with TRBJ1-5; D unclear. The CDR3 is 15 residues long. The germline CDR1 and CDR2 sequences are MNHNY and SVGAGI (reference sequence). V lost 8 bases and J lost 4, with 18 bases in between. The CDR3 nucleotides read TGTGCCAGCTATATGGCTATGGGTGCAAATCAGCCCCAGCATTTT. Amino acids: CASYMAMGANQPQHF.

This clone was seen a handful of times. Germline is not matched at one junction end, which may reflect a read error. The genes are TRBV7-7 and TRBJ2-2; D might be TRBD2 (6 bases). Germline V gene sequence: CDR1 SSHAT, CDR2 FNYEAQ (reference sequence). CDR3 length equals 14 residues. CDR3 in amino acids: CASSWDSHTGELFF. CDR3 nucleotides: TGTGCTAGCAGCTGGGACTCCCACACCGGGGAGCTGTTTTTT.